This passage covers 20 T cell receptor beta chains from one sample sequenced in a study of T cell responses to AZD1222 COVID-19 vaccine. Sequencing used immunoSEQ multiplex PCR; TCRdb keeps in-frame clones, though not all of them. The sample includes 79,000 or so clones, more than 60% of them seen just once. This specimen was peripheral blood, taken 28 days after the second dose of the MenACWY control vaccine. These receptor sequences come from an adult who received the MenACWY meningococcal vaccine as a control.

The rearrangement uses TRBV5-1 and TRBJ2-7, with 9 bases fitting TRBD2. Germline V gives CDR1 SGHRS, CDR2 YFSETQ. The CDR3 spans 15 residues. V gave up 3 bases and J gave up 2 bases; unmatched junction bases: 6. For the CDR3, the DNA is TGCGCCAGCAGCTCCTCGACTAGCGGCCCCTACGAGCAGTACTTC. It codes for CASSSSTSGPYEQYF.

The CDR3 sequence is CASSLTGGASGYTF. In DNA, the CDR3 is TGCGCCAGCAGCTTGACAGGGGGCGCGTCAGGCTACACCTTC. V is TRBV5-1 and J is TRBJ1-2, with 9 positions matching TRBD1. The CDR3 totals 14 residues. Germline trimming cut 1 base from V and 8 bases from J; bases unmatched to any gene: 6. The germline V gene encodes CDR1 SGHRS and CDR2 YFSETQ.

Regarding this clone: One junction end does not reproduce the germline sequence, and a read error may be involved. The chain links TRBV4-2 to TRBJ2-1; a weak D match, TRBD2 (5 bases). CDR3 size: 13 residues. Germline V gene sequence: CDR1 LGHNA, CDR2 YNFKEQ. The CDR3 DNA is TGTGCCAGCAGCCAAGGAGAATCCTCGGAGGACGTCTTC. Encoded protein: CASSQGESSEDVF.

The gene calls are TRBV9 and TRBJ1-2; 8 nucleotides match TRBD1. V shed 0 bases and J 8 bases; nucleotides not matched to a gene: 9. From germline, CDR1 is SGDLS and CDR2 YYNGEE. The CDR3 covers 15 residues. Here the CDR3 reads CASSVDDRGWRGYTF. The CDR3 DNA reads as TGTGCCAGCAGCGTAGACGACAGGGGATGGAGAGGCTACACCTTC.

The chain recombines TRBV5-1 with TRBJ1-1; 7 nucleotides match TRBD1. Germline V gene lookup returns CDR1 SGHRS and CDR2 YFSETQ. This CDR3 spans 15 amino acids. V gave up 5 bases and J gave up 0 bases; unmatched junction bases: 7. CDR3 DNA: TGCGCCAGCAGAAGGGGGCACCCCCTGAACACTGAAGCTTTCTTT. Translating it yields CASRRGHPLNTEAFF.

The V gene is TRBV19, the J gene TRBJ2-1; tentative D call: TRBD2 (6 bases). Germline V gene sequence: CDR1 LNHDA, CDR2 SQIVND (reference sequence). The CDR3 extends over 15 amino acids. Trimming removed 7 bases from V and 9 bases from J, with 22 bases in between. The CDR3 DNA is TGTGCCAGTACCCCCTTGGGAAGGGACTCAAGTGAGCAGTTCTTC. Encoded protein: CASTPLGRDSSEQFF.

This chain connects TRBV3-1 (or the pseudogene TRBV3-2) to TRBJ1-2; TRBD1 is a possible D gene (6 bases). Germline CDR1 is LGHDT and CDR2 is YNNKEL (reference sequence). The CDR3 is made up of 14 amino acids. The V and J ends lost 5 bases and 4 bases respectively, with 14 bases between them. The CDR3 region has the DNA TGTGCCAGCAGCAGCCTCGGACAGAGCTATGGCTACACCTTC. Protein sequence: CASSSLGQSYGYTF.

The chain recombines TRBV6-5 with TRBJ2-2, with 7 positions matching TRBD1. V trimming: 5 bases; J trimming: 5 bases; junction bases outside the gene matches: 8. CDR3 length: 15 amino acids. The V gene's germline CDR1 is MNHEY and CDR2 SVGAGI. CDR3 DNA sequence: TGTGCCAGCAGTCTAAGGGGGACAGAAACCGGGGAGCTGTTTTTT. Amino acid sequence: CASSLRGTETGELFF.

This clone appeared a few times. CDR3 nucleotides: TGCGCCAGCAGCCAGGGCTTATGGGACTATGGCTACACCTTC. Its translation is CASSQGLWDYGYTF. The chain joins TRBV4-1 to TRBJ1-2; D is undetermined. Germline V gene data show CDR1 as MGHRA and CDR2 as YSYEKL. V gave up 3 bases and J gave up 3 bases, with 11 bases separating them. The CDR3 has 14 amino acids.

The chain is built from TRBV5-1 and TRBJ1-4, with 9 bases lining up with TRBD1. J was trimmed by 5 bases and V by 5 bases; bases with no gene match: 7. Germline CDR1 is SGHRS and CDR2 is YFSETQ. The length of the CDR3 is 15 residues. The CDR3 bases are TGCGCCAGCAGTTTTGGGACAGGGCCCAATGAAAAACTGTTTTTT. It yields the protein CASSFGTGPNEKLFF.

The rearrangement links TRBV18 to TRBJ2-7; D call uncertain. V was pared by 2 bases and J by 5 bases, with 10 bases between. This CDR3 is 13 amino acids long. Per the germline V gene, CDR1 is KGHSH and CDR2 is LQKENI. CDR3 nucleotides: TGTGCCAGCTCACCAAGGGCAGGCGACGAGCAGTACTTC. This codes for CASSPRAGDEQYF.

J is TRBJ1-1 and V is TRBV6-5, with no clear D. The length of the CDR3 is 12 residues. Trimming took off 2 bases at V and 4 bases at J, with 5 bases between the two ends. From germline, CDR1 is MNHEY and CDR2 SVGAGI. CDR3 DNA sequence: TGTGCCAGCAGTTACAAGGGCACTGAAGCTTTCTTT. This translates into CASSYKGTEAFF.

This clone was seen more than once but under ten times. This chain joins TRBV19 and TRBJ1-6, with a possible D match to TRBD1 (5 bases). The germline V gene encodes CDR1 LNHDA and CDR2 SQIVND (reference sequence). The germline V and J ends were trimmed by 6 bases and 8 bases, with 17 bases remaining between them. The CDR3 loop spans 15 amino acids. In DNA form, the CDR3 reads TGTGCCAGTAGCCCTTTAAGGGGCGATCATTCACCCCTCCACTTT. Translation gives CASSPLRGDHSPLHF.

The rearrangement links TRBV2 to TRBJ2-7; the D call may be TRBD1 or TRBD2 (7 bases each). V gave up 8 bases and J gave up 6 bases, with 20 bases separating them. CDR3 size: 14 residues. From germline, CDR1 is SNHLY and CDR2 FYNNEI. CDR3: CASQGGDGSGEQYF. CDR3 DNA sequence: TGTGCCAGCCAGGGGGGGGATGGTAGTGGCGAGCAGTACTTC.

The CDR3 nucleotides are TGTGCCAGCAGCTTAAACTCCGGGAGGGAGCAGTTCTTC. Amino acid sequence: CASSLNSGREQFF. V gene TRBV7-9 combines with J gene TRBJ2-1; TRBD2 aligns across 7 bases. The germline V gene has CDR1 SEHNR and CDR2 FQNEAQ (reference sequence). CDR3 length: 13 amino acids. J lost 10 bases, V lost 2 bases, and 5 bases had no gene match.

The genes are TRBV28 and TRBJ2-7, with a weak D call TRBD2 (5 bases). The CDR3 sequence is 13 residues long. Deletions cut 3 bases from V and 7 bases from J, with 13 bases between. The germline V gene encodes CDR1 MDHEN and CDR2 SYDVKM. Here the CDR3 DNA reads TGTGCCAGCAGTTTTGAGGGCAGGTGGGAGCAGTACTTC. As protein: CASSFEGRWEQYF.

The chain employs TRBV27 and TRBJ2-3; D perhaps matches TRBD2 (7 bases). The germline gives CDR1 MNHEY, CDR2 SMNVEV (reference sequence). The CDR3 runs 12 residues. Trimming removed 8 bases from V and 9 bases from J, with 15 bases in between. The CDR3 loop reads CASSTGRGTQYF. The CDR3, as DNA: TGTGCCAGCTCTACAGGGAGGGGAACGCAGTATTTT.

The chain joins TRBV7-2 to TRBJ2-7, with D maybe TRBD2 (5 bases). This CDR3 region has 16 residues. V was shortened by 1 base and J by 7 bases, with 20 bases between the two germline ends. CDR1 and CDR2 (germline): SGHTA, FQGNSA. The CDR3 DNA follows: TGTGCCAGCAGCTTAGGATTGGGCGGGCCGATGGGGGAGCAGTACTTC. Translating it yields CASSLGLGGPMGEQYF.

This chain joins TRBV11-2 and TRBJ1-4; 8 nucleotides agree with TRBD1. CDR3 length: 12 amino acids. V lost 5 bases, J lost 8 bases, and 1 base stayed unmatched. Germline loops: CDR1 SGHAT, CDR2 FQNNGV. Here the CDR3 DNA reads TGTGCCAGCAGCCAGGGGGCGGAAAAACTGTTTTTT. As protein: CASSQGAEKLFF.

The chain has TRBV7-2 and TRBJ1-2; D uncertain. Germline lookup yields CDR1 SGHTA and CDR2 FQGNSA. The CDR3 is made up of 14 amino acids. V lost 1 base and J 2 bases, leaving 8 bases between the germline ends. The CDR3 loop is CASSLDRGNYGYTF. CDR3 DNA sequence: TGTGCCAGCAGCTTAGATCGGGGAAACTATGGCTACACCTTC.